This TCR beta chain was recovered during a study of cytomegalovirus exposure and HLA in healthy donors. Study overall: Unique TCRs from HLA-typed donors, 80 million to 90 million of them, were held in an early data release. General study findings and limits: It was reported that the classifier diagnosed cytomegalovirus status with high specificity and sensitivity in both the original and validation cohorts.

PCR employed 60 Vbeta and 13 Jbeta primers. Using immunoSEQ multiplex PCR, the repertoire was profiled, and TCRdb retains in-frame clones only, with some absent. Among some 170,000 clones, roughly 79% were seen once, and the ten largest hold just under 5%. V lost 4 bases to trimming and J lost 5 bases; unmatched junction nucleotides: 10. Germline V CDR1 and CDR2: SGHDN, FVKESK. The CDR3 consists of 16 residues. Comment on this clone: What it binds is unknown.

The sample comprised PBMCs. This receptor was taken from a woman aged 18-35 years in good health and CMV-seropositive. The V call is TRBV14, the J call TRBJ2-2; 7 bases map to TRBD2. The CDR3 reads CASSLGTTLRTGELFF. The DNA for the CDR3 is TGTGCCAGCAGCCTCGGGACTACCTTGAGGACCGGGGAGCTGTTTTTT.